This passage covers 29 T cell receptor beta chains from one sample sequenced in a study of shared clonotypes between healthy human individuals. Repertoires were generated with immunoSEQ multiplex PCR, while TCRdb's copy carries only in-frame clones and drops some. The sample records millions of clones, around 96% being singletons. CD45RO-negative, CCR7-positively selected cells formed the naive CD8 fraction, excluding terminally differentiated effector memory CD45RA+ cells. The sequencing sample was made of naive CD8+ T cells sorted from blood. These receptors all come from a man between 18 and 29 years old in good health.

The rearrangement uses TRBV7-6 and TRBJ2-7; 13 bases are a match to TRBD2. Looked up from germline, CDR1 is SGHVS and CDR2 is FNYEAQ. J was trimmed by 6 bases and V by 4 bases; bases with no gene match: 12. The CDR3 runs to 17 residues. In DNA form, the CDR3 reads TGTGCCAGCAGCTCCCGTCGGACTAGCGGGAGTACAGGCGAGCAGTACTTC. As protein: CASSSRRTSGSTGEQYF.

This chain connects TRBV6-1 to TRBJ1-1, with 8 nucleotides matching TRBD1. Germline lookup yields CDR1 MNHNS and CDR2 SASEGT. Losses at the gene ends were 5 bases for V and 4 bases for J; bases not matched to a gene: 6. There are 14 residues in the CDR3. CDR3 region: CASSPTGGTTEAFF. In DNA form, the CDR3 reads TGTGCCAGCAGTCCCACAGGGGGGACCACTGAAGCTTTCTTT.

The chain uses TRBV6-5 and TRBJ2-5, with D possibly TRBD2 on 6 matching bases. The CDR3 sequence is 16 residues long. Trimming removed 3 bases from V and 5 bases from J, with 19 bases in between. Germline V gives CDR1 MNHEY, CDR2 SVGAGI. The CDR3 spells CASSYLNFGGYETQYF. DNA for the CDR3: TGTGCCAGCAGTTATCTAAACTTTGGGGGGTACGAGACCCAGTACTTC.

In its sample, this clone was seen once. This rearrangement joins TRBV27 to TRBJ1-4; D unresolved. The CDR3 sequence is 14 residues long. CDR1 MNHEY and CDR2 SMNVEV come from the germline V gene (reference sequence). Trimming removed 6 bases from V and 0 bases from J, with 8 bases in between. The CDR3 DNA sequence: TGTGCCAGCAGCATCGATGCAACTAATGAAAAACTGTTTTTT. Protein product: CASSIDATNEKLFF.

The chain uses TRBV4-3 and TRBJ2-6, with D possibly being TRBD1 or TRBD2 (5 bases each). V lost 0 bases and J 0 bases, leaving 12 bases between the germline ends. Germline CDR1 reads LGHNA; CDR2 reads YSLEER. CDR3 length: 18 amino acids. CDR3 DNA: TGCGCCAGCAGCCAAGACAGGGCTGGAGGCTCTGGGGCCAACGTCCTGACTTTC. This codes for CASSQDRAGGSGANVLTF.

The sample holds a few counts of this clone. The J gene is TRBJ1-2, the V gene TRBV27; TRBD1 might be the D (6 bases). The CDR3 spans 14 residues. Germline loops: CDR1 MNHEY, CDR2 SMNVEV (reference sequence). V was pared by 5 bases and J by 8 bases, with 18 bases between. DNA for the CDR3: TGTGCCAGCAGTCCCCCCCGGGGGCGAGGGGGCTACACCTTC. Protein sequence: CASSPPRGRGGYTF.

The V and J genes are TRBV21-1 and TRBJ1-4; no check of the table's D call, TRBD1, against the DNA was made. TRBV21-1 is described as a pseudogene. The CDR3 covers 17 residues. The CDR3 DNA follows: TGTGCCAGCAGCATCAGGGACAGGGGGCTTTGGAGTGAAAAACTGTTTTTT. Translating gives CASSIRDRGLWSEKLFF.

J is TRBJ2-1 and V is TRBV5-4; D is unclear. Trimming took off 4 bases at V and 1 base at J, with 12 bases between the two ends. Germline V gives CDR1 SGHNT, CDR2 YYREEE (reference sequence). The CDR3 sequence is 15 residues long. DNA for the CDR3: TGTGCCAGCAGCCCTGCTAATGGATCCTACAATGAGCAGTTCTTC. It yields the protein CASSPANGSYNEQFF.

This chain joins TRBV6-5 and TRBJ1-5; D is uncertain. The V gene's germline CDR1 is MNHEY and CDR2 SVGAGI. There are 12 residues in the CDR3. V was cut by 5 bases and J by 6 bases, with 8 bases left in between. The CDR3 loop is CASSQQGQPQHF. DNA for the CDR3: TGTGCCAGCAGTCAGCAAGGTCAGCCCCAGCATTTT.

V gene TRBV6-5 combines with J gene TRBJ1-6, with 7 bases identical to TRBD1. In germline, CDR1 is MNHEY, CDR2 SVGAGI. Trimming cost V 4 bases and J 6 bases; bases outside gene matches: 3. This CDR3 is built from 14 residues. In DNA form, the CDR3 reads TGTGCCAGCAGTTCGGACAGGACTAATTCACCCCTCCACTTT. This sequence encodes CASSSDRTNSPLHF.

As for this clone: The same CDR3 can be traced to other DNA sequences in this sample. This chain uses TRBV7-9 with TRBJ2-7; the D gene is possibly TRBD1 (6 bases). The length of the CDR3 is 14 residues. Trimming removed 5 bases at V and 0 bases at J, with 11 bases between. Germline-derived CDR1 and CDR2 are SEHNR and FQNEAQ (reference sequence). In DNA form, the CDR3 reads TGTGCCAGCAGCCCAGGGGTCAGCTCCTACGAGCAGTACTTC. This encodes CASSPGVSSYEQYF. The complete variable domain, with remaining parts taken from reference TRBV7-9 and TRBJ2-7, reads DTGVSQNPRHKITKRGQNVTFRCDPISEHNRLYWYRQTLGQGPEFLTYFQNEAQLEKSRLLSDRFSAERPKGSFSTLEIQRTEQGDSAMYLCASSPGVSSYEQYFGPGTRLTVT.

The sample holds one count of this clone. The genes are TRBV9 and TRBJ2-5; 8 bases map to TRBD2. Germline CDR1 is SGDLS and CDR2 is YYNGEE. V shed 4 bases and J 9 bases; nucleotides not matched to a gene: 17. The CDR3 contains 16 residues. The CDR3 DNA follows: TGTGCCAGCAGCCCCTCTGGTAGCGGGACCCTTTTCCCCCAGTACTTC. Translated, it gives CASSPSGSGTLFPQYF.

This rearrangement joins TRBV9 to TRBJ2-7; D tentatively fits TRBD1 or TRBD2 (5 bases each). Germline CDR1 reads SGDLS; CDR2 reads YYNGEE. The V gene lost 3 bases and the J gene lost 9 bases, with 19 bases spanning the gap. The CDR3 runs 14 residues. CDR3 sequence: CASSGSRDPGGQYF. In DNA, the CDR3 is TGTGCCAGCAGCGGAAGCCGGGACCCCGGAGGGCAGTACTTC.

V gene TRBV5-4 combines with J gene TRBJ2-5; TRBD1 agrees at 8 bases. Germline V gives CDR1 SGHNT, CDR2 YYREEE (reference sequence). Trimming took 4 bases from V and 1 from J; bases not matched to a gene: 3. The CDR3 runs 14 residues. This CDR3 reads CASSQTGGQETQYF. The CDR3 DNA reads TGTGCCAGCAGCCAAACAGGGGGCCAAGAGACCCAGTACTTC.

This chain links TRBV6-5 with TRBJ2-3, with D maybe TRBD1 (6 bases). The CDR3 is 15 amino acids. V shed 2 bases and J shed 1 base, with 10 bases lying between them. Germline CDR1 is MNHEY and CDR2 is SVGAGI. CDR3 DNA sequence: TGTGCCAGCAGTTACGGGACATTGGGCACAGATACGCAGTATTTT. Amino acids: CASSYGTLGTDTQYF.

The genes are TRBV5-5 and TRBJ2-7, with TRBD2 identical over 13 bases. The CDR3 totals 17 residues. J lost 0 bases, V lost 0 bases, and 3 bases had no gene match. The germline V gene has CDR1 SGHKS and CDR2 YYEKEE (reference sequence). The CDR3 coding sequence is TGTGCCAGCAGCTTGGAGGGACTAGCGGGGTACTCCTACGAGCAGTACTTC. Amino acid sequence: CASSLEGLAGYSYEQYF.

The chain combines TRBV4-1 with TRBJ2-5, with 7 positions matching TRBD2. The CDR3 totals 15 residues. CDR1 and CDR2 from the germline V gene are MGHRA and YSYEKL. Trimming took 1 base from V and 4 from J; bases not matched to a gene: 6. The CDR3 DNA follows: TGCGCCAGCAGCCAAGGACAAGCGGGAAGAGAGACCCAGTACTTC. Encoded protein: CASSQGQAGRETQYF.

CDR3 loop: CASSPHSGGNTDTQYF. The CDR3 region has the DNA TGTGCCAGCAGTCCTCATAGCGGGGGGAACACAGATACGCAGTATTTT. This rearrangement joins TRBV28 to TRBJ2-3; 10 nucleotides align to TRBD2. The V gene's germline CDR1 is MDHEN and CDR2 SYDVKM. This CDR3 comprises 16 residues. The trim removed 5 bases at V and 2 bases at J, leaving 7 bases unmatched.

The rearrangement links TRBV11-2 to TRBJ2-6; no reliable D call. Germline V lookup: CDR1 SGHAT, CDR2 FQNNGV. The CDR3 is 17 amino acids. V was clipped by 4 bases and J by 4 bases, with 17 bases between them. The CDR3 DNA follows: TGTGCCAGCAGCTCAACCACTGGCCCTCGCGGGGCCAACGTCCTGACTTTC. Translating it yields CASSSTTGPRGANVLTF.

The chain joins TRBV5-4 to TRBJ2-2; the D is unclear. Trimming shortened V by 2 bases and J by 3 bases, and 11 bases separated the two germline ends. Per the germline V gene, CDR1 is SGHNT and CDR2 is YYREEE (reference sequence). CDR3 length: 15 amino acids. Here the CDR3 DNA reads TGTGCCAGCAGCTTTGCTAGAGGTTACACCGGGGAGCTGTTTTTT. Its protein is CASSFARGYTGELFF.

This chain connects TRBV5-6 to TRBJ2-7; D is perhaps TRBD1 (6 bases). CDR1 is SGHDT, CDR2 YYEEEE, per germline. There are 16 residues in the CDR3. The V end lost 1 base, the J end lost 5 bases, and 19 bases lay between the germline ends. CDR3 sequence (DNA): TGTGCCAGCAGCTTGAATTTAGGCAGGGGAAGCGACGAGCAGTACTTC. It yields the protein CASSLNLGRGSDEQYF.

The chain has TRBV6-6 and TRBJ2-5; D call uncertain. V was trimmed by 4 bases and J by 2 bases, leaving 8 bases between them. Per germline, CDR1 MNHNY and CDR2 SVGAGI (reference sequence). The CDR3 loop spans 13 amino acids. The CDR3 coding sequence is TGTGCCAGCAGTTCGCCGAGTCAAGAGACCCAGTACTTC. The encoded protein is CASSSPSQETQYF.

The chain joins TRBV2 to TRBJ2-3; TRBD2 aligns across 14 bases. Germline CDR1 reads SNHLY; CDR2 reads FYNNEI. CDR3 length: 17 residues. V shed 6 bases and J 7 bases; nucleotides not matched to a gene: 12. The CDR3 loop reads CASSDPTSGGVLNTQYF. CDR3 sequence (DNA): TGTGCCAGCAGCGACCCGACTAGCGGGGGGGTGTTAAATACGCAGTATTTT.

The V call is TRBV28, the J call TRBJ2-5, with TRBD1 identical over 10 bases. CDR1 is MDHEN and CDR2 is SYDVKM in the germline V gene. Unmatched junction bases numbered 9, after V lost 3 bases and J lost 2 bases. The CDR3 has 17 amino acids. As DNA, the CDR3 is TGTGCCAGCAGTTTGGGGACAGGGGAATTTGGACAAGAGACCCAGTACTTC. It codes for CASSLGTGEFGQETQYF.

The rearrangement links TRBV6-5 to TRBJ2-1, with 8 bases aligning to TRBD2. Germline V lookup: CDR1 MNHEY, CDR2 SVGAGI. Germline trimming cut 0 bases from V and 8 bases from J; bases unmatched to any gene: 9. The CDR3 has 16 amino acids. CDR3 sequence (DNA): TGTGCCAGCAGTTACTCGTATACGGGAGGGGTCGATGAGCAGTTCTTC. Protein product: CASSYSYTGGVDEQFF.

V usage is TRBV5-6 and J usage is TRBJ2-2; 8 positions agree with TRBD1. Germline CDR1 SGHDT, CDR2 YYEEEE. CDR3 length equals 18 residues. V lost 0 bases to trimming and J lost 1 base; unmatched junction nucleotides: 8. DNA of the CDR3: TGTGCCAGCAGCTTGGCCAGGAGACAGGGGTTGAACACCGGGGAGCTGTTTTTT. Encoded protein: CASSLARRQGLNTGELFF.

The J gene is TRBJ2-4, the V gene TRBV7-8; D call uncertain. The CDR3 contains 16 residues. Trimming removed 3 bases from V and 0 bases from J, with 12 bases in between. From germline, CDR1 is SGHVS and CDR2 FQNEAQ. The CDR3 DNA is TGTGCCAGCAGCTTTGGGCTACCCTTAGCCAAAAACATTCAGTACTTC. Protein: CASSFGLPLAKNIQYF. Looking up the rest from reference TRBV7-8 and TRBJ2-4 gives the full variable domain: GAGVSQSPRYKVAKRGQDVALRCDPISGHVSLFWYQQALGQGPEFLTYFQNEAQLDKSGLPSDRFFAERPEGSVSTLKIQRTQQEDSAVYLCASSFGLPLAKNIQYFGAGTRLSVL.

The chain joins TRBV2 to TRBJ2-7, with a possible D match to TRBD1 (5 bases). V dropped 6 bases and J dropped 0 bases, with 12 bases sitting between them. Germline-derived CDR1 and CDR2 are SNHLY and FYNNEI. This CDR3 spans 14 amino acids. CDR3 bases: TGTGCCAGCAGACAGGAGACCTCCTCCTACGAGCAGTACTTC. The encoded protein is CASRQETSSYEQYF. The full variable domain, with the rest looked up from reference TRBV2 and TRBJ2-7, is EPEVTQTPSHQVTQMGQEVILRCVPISNHLYFYWYRQILGQKVEFLVSFYNNEISEKSEIFDDQFSVERPDGSNFTLKIRSTKLEDSAMYFCASRQETSSYEQYFGPGTRLTVT.

V gene TRBV6-5 combines with J gene TRBJ1-2, with D possibly being TRBD1 (6 bases). The CDR3 is made up of 13 amino acids. Trimming removed 6 bases at V and 6 bases at J, with 14 bases between. CDR1 is MNHEY and CDR2 is SVGAGI in the germline V gene. Here the CDR3 reads CASRVQGGDGYTF. The CDR3 bases are TGTGCCAGCAGGGTACAGGGAGGCGATGGCTACACCTTC.